The text below deals with one TCR beta chain. Its target is unknown. This sample was taken from a study of cytomegalovirus exposure and HLA in healthy donors. Study-level background: Around 180 million T cells yielded under 130 million unique TCR beta sequences in earlier analysis.

PCR used 60 Vbeta primers and 13 Jbeta primers. The data were produced by immunoSEQ multiplex PCR, yet TCRdb's version contains in-frame clones alone and is incomplete. The data hold 100,000 to 150,000 clones, with 78% observed a single time. Germline lookup yields CDR1 MDHEN and CDR2 SYDVKM. There are 15 residues in the CDR3. Trimming removed 2 bases from V and 2 bases from J; junction bases left unmatched: 3. Donors consisted of healthy bone marrow donors. Study-level points and caveats: Prior analysis indicated that the majority of TCR beta V segments exhibited productivity approximately 87% or approximately 30% of the time. Among the most significant clusters, several appeared linked to common viral pathogens in a later analysis.

The chain recombines TRBV28 with TRBJ1-1; 9 positions match TRBD1. Sequencing used PBMCs. This TCR was recovered from a man aged 25 to 40 in good health and CMV-seropositive. CDR3 coding DNA: TGTGCCAGCAGTTTAGTGACAGGGGGTAACACTGAAGCTTTCTTT. Translating gives CASSLVTGGNTEAFF.